The 3 T cell receptor beta chains reported below all come from one sample, sequenced in a study of shared T cell receptors in the human thymus. Sequenced by immunoSEQ multiplex PCR; TCRdb stores in-frame clones only, minus some. The sample includes about 540,000 clones, approximately 80% of them seen just once. The same sample was also studied in work on human thymus T cells.

The source material was thymocytes. The receptor set was obtained from a boy under three years old with a congenital heart defect.

This clone was observed once. V usage is TRBV30 and J usage is TRBJ1-5, with TRBD1 identical over 7 bases. From germline, CDR1 is GTSNPN and CDR2 SVGIG (reference sequence). The J segment lost 5 bases and the V segment lost 2 bases, leaving 6 bases of the junction unmatched. This CDR3 has 14 residues. Here the CDR3 reads CAWSSQGVDQPQHF. The CDR3 DNA sequence: TGTGCCTGGAGTTCCCAGGGGGTTGATCAGCCCCAGCATTTT.

This clone has a handful of counts. The chain recombines TRBV13 with TRBJ2-5; 7 bases line up with TRBD2. Germline V gene sequence: CDR1 PRHDT, CDR2 FYEKMQ (reference sequence). The trim removed 4 bases at V and 3 bases at J, leaving 5 bases unmatched. This CDR3 has 14 residues. CDR3: CASSYRLAEETQYF. The CDR3 DNA reads as TGTGCCAGCAGCTATCGGCTAGCGGAAGAGACCCAGTACTTC.

The chain is built from TRBV7-7 and TRBJ2-2; a possible D gene is TRBD1 (7 bases). V lost 2 bases, J lost 2 bases, and 9 bases lay in between. Germline V gene lookup returns CDR1 SSHAT and CDR2 FNYEAQ (reference sequence). CDR3 length: 15 amino acids. Here the CDR3 reads CASSLQGGNTGELFF. DNA of the CDR3: TGTGCCAGCAGCTTACAGGGGGGTAACACCGGGGAGCTGTTTTTT.